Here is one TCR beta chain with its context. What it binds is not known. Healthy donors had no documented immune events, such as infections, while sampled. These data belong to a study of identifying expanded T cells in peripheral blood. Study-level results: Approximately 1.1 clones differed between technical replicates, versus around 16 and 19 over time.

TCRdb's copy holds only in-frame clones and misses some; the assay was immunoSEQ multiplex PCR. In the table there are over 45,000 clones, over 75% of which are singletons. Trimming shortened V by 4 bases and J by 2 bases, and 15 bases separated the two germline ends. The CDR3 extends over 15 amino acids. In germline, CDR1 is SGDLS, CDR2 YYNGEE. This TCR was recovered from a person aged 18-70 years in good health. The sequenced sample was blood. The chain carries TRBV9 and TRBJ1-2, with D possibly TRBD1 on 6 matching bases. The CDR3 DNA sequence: TGTGCCAGCAGCCCCCGGGAGGGGGTGAACTATGGCTACACCTTC. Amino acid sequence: CASSPREGVNYGYTF.